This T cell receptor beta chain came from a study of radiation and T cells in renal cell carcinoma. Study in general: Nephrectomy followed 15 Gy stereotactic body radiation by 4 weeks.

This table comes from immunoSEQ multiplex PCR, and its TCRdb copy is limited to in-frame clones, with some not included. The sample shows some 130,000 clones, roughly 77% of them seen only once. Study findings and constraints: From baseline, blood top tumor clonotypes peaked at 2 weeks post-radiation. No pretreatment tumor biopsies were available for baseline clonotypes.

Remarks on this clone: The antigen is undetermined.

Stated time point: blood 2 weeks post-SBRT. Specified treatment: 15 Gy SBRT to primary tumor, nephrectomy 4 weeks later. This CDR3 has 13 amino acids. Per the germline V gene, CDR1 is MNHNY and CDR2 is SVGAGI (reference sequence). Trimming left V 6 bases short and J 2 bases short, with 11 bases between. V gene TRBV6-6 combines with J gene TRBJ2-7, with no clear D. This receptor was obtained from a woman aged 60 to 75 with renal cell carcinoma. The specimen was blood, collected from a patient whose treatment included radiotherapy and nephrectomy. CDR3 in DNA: TGTGCCAGCAGCAGACCCTTGGCCTACGAGCAGTACTTC. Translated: CASSRPLAYEQYF.